This T cell receptor beta chain was identified in a study of blood T cell repertoires in COVID-19. Overall study: The United States, Italy and Spain were the sources of the acute and convalescent COVID-19 samples.

Those enrolled, adults aged about 18 to 89 years, came from around 25 US areas. Cohort placement rested on clinical history that participants reported themselves. Exposed study participants had met a COVID-19 case within 2 weeks before entry. This clone appeared a single time. Data came from immunoSEQ multiplex PCR; TCRdb stores just in-frame clones and leaves some out. The sample includes 200,000 to 300,000 clones, 70% to 90% of them seen just once. CDR3 length: 15 residues. Germline assignment: CDR1 LNHNV and CDR2 YYDKDF (reference sequence). V was pared by 3 bases and J by 7 bases, with 5 bases of the junction left unmatched.

The gene calls are TRBV15 and TRBJ1-4; 10 bases are a match to TRBD1. The sample comprised PBMCs or T cells enriched from blood (not recorded which). The sequence was collected from a man in his fifties or sixties who had been exposed to COVID-19. The CDR3 protein is CATSRGWTGGEKLFF. The CDR3, as DNA: TGTGCCACCAGCAGGGGGTGGACAGGGGGTGAAAAACTGTTTTTT.